The sequence of this T cell receptor (beta chain) was determined in a study of shared clonotypes between healthy human individuals. Overall study findings and caveats: Few donors limited the genetic and exposure-history diversity represented. When compared with the clonotypes that were shared by all four sorted-subset donors, the non-shared clonotypes turned out to have lower generation probabilities.

Each sample came from a Caucasian adult donor living in Nashville, Tennessee. This clone appeared many times. Antigen: not known. TCRdb keeps only in-frame clones here, not all; method: immunoSEQ multiplex PCR. The sample lists about 110,000 clones; roughly 70% were seen once. This receptor was identified in a woman aged 30 to 39 in good health. Sequenced material: memory CD8+ T cells sorted from blood. The subset here: CD45RO+ cells pooled with CCR7-negative TemRA cells.

The chain's CDR3 is CASSSLKSGPGNTIYF. The CDR3 coding sequence is TGTGCCAGCAGCTCCCTCAAATCGGGGCCTGGAAACACCATATATTTT. This sequence joins TRBV7-9 and TRBJ1-3, with D maybe TRBD1 (5 bases). The CDR3 extends over 16 amino acids. From germline, CDR1 is SEHNR and CDR2 FQNEAQ (reference sequence). V dropped 4 bases and J dropped 2 bases, with 15 bases sitting between them. Full variable domain (rest looked up from reference TRBV7-9 and TRBJ1-3): DTGVSQNPRHKITKRGQNVTFRCDPISEHNRLYWYRQTLGQGPEFLTYFQNEAQLEKSRLLSDRFSAERPKGSFSTLEIQRTEQGDSAMYLCASSSLKSGPGNTIYFGEGSWLTVV.